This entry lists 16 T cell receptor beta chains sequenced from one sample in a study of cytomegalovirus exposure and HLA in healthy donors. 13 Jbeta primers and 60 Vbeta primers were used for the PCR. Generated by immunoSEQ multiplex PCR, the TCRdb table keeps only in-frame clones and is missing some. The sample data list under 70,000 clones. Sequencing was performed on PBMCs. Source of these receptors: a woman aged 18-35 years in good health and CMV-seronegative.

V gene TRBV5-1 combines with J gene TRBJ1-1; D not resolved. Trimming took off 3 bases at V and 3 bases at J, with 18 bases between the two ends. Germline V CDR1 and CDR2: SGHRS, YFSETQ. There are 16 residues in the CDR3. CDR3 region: CASSSSLTGRDTEAFF. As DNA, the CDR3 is TGCGCCAGCAGCTCCTCTTTGACGGGGAGGGACACTGAAGCTTTCTTT.

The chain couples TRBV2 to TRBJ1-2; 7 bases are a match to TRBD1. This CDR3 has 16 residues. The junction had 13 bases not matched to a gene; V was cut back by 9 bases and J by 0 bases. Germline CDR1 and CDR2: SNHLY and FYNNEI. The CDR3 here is CASSLHRGDTNYGYTF. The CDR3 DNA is TGTGCCAGTTCCCTGCACAGGGGCGATACTAACTATGGCTACACCTTC.

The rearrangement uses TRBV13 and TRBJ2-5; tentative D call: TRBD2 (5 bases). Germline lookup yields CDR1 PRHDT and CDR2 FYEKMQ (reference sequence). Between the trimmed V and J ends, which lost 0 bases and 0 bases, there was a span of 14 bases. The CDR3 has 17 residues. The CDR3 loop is CASSLGPPKRYQETQYF. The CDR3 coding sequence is TGTGCCAGCAGCTTAGGCCCTCCTAAGCGGTACCAAGAGACCCAGTACTTC. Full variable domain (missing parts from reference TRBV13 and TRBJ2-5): AAGVIQSPRHLIKEKRETATLKCYPIPRHDTVYWYQQGPGQDPQFLISFYEKMQSDKGSIPDRFSAQQFSDYHSELNMSSLELGDSALYFCASSLGPPKRYQETQYFGPGTRLLVL.

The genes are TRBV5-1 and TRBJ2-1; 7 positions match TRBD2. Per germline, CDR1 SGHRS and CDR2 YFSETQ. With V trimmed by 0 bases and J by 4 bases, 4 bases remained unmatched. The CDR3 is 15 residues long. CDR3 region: CASSLDPGGYNEQFF. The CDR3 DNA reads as TGCGCCAGCAGCTTGGACCCGGGGGGATACAATGAGCAGTTCTTC.

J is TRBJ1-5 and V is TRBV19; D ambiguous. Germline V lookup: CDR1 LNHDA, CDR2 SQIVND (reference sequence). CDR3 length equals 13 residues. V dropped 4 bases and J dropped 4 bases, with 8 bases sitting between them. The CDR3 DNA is TGTGCCAGTAGTACCCCGGGGAATCAGCCCCAGCATTTT. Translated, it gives CASSTPGNQPQHF.

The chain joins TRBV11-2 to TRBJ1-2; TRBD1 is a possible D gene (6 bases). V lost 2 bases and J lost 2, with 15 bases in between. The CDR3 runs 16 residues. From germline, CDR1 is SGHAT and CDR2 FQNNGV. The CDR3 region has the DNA TGTGCCAGCAGCTTACTCCCCGGGCAGGGGAACTATGGCTACACCTTC. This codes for CASSLLPGQGNYGYTF.

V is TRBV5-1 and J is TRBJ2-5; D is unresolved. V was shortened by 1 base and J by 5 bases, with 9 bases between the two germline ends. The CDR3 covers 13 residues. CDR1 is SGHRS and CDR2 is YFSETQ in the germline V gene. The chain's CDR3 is CASSLRGSETQYF. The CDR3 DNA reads TGCGCCAGCAGCTTGCGAGGTTCGGAGACCCAGTACTTC.

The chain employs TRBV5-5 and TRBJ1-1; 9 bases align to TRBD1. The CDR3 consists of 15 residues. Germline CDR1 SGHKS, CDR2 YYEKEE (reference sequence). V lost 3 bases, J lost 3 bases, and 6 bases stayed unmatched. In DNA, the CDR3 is TGTGCCAGCAGCTCGGGACAGGGAAGGGACACTGAAGCTTTCTTT. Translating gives CASSSGQGRDTEAFF.

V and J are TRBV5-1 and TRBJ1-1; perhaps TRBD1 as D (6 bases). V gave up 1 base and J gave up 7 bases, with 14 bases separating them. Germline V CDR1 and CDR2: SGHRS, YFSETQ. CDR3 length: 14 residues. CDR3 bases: TGCGCCAGCAGCTTGCTCGGACAGCCTCATGAAGCTTTCTTT. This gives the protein CASSLLGQPHEAFF.

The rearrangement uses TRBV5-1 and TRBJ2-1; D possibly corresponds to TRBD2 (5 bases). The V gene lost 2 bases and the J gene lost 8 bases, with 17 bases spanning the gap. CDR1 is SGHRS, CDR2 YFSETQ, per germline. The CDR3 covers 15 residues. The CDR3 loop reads CASSFGPGSGDEQFF. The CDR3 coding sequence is TGCGCCAGCAGCTTTGGGCCCGGGTCCGGGGATGAGCAGTTCTTC.

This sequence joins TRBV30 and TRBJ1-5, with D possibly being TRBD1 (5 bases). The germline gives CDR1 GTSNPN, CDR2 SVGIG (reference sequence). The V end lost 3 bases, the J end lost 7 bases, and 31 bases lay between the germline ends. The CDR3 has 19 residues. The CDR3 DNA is TGTGCCTGGAGCGCCCCGACCCCCCTGGGACTGGGGATCGGGCAGCCCCAGCATTTT. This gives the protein CAWSAPTPLGLGIGQPQHF.

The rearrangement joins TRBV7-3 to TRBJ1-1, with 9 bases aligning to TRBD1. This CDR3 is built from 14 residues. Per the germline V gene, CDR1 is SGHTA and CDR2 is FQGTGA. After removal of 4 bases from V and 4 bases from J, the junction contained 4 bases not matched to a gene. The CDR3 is CASSSWTGATEAFF. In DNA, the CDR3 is TGTGCCAGCAGCTCGTGGACAGGGGCCACTGAAGCTTTCTTT.

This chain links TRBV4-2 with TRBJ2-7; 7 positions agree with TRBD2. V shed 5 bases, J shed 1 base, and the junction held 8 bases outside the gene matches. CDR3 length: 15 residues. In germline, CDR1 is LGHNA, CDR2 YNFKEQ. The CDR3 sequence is CASSSPSGVSYEQYF. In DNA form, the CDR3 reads TGTGCCAGCAGCTCCCCTAGCGGAGTATCCTACGAGCAGTACTTC.

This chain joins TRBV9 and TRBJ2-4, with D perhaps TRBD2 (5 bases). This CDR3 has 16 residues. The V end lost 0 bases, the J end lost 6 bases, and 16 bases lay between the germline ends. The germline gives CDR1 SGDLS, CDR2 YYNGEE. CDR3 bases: TGTGCCAGCAGCGTAGGGGCAGGAGGACTCTCAAACATTCAGTACTTC. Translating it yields CASSVGAGGLSNIQYF.

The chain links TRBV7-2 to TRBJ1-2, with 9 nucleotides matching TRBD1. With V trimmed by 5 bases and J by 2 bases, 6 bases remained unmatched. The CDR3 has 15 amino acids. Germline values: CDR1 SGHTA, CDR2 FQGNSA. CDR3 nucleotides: TGTGCCAGCAGCCTCGCGACAGGGGGAAACTATGGCTACACCTTC. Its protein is CASSLATGGNYGYTF. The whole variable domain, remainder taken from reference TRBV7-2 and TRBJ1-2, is GAGVSQSPSNKVTEKGKDVELRCDPISGHTALYWYRQSLGQGLEFLIYFQGNSAPDKSGLPSDRFSAERTGGSVSTLTIQRTQQEDSAVYLCASSLATGGNYGYTFGSGTRLTVV.

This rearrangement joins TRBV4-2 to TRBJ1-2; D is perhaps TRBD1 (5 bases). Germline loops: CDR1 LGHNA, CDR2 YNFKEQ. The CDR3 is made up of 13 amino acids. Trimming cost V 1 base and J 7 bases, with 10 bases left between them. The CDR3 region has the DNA TGTGCCAGCAGCCAAGTGGGGGGGTTTGGCTACACCTTC. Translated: CASSQVGGFGYTF.